Reported below is one T cell receptor (beta chain). This sample stems from a study of blood T cell repertoires in COVID-19. Background on the study: In each case, the material was cDNA or gDNA derived from T cells, B-cell-depleted T cells, or PBMCs.

Germline trimming cut 4 bases from V and 7 bases from J; bases unmatched to any gene: 7. CDR3 length equals 15 residues. Germline V lookup: CDR1 SEHNR, CDR2 FQNEAQ (reference sequence). Measured with immunoSEQ multiplex PCR; TCRdb has only the in-frame clones, and not every one. The repertoire consists of 300,000 to 350,000 clones, with 80% to 90% occurring once and the leading ten covering roughly 4.2%. Specimen: PBMCs or T cells enriched from blood (not recorded which). The chain links TRBV7-9 to TRBJ2-1; 10 bases are shared with TRBD2. This clonotype was obtained from a woman aged 40-49 years with acute COVID-19. CDR3 sequence: CASSYPPSGSNEQFF. CDR3 DNA sequence: TGTGCCAGCAGCTACCCCCCTAGCGGGAGTAATGAGCAGTTCTTC. Full variable domain (missing parts from reference TRBV7-9 and TRBJ2-1): DTGVSQNPRHKITKRGQNVTFRCDPISEHNRLYWYRQTLGQGPEFLTYFQNEAQLEKSRLLSDRFSAERPKGSFSTLEIQRTEQGDSAMYLCASSYPPSGSNEQFFGPGTRLTVL.